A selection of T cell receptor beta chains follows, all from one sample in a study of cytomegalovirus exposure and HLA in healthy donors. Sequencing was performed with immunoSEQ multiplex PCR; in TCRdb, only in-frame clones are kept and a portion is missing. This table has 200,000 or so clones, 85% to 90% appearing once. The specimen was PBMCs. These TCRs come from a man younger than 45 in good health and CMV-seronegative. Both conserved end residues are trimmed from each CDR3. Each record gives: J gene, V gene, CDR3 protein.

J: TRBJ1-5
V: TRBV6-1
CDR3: ASSAEDSQPQH

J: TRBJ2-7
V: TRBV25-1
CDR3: ASSLSGQGVEQY

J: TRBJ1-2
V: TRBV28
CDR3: ASSSPGWQGDYGYT

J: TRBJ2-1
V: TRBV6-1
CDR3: ASSEDPGQGTPSYNEQF

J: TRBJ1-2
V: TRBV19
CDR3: ASSPAGSNYGYT

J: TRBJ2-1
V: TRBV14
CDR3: ASSRMWSYNEQF

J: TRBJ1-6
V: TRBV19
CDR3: ASTTGANSPLH

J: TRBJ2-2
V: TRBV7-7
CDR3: ASSARTNTGELF

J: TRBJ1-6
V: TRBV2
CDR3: ASSTGQLNSPLH

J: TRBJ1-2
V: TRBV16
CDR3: ASSQFRVRSLDYGYT

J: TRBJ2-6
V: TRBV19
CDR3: ASISGTGANVLT